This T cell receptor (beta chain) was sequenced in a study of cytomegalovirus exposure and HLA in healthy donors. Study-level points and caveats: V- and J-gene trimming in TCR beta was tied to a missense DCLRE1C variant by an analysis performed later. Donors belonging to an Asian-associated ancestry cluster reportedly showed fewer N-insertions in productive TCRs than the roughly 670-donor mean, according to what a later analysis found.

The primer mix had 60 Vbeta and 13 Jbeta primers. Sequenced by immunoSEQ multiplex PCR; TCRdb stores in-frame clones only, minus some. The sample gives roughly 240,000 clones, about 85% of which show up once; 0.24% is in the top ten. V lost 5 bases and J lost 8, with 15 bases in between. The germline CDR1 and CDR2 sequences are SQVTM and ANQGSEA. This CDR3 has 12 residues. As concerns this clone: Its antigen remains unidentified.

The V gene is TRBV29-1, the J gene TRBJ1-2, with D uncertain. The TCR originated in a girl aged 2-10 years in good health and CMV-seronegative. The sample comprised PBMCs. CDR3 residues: CSVTPGIEGYTF. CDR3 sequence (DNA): TGCAGCGTTACACCGGGGATCGAAGGCTACACCTTC.